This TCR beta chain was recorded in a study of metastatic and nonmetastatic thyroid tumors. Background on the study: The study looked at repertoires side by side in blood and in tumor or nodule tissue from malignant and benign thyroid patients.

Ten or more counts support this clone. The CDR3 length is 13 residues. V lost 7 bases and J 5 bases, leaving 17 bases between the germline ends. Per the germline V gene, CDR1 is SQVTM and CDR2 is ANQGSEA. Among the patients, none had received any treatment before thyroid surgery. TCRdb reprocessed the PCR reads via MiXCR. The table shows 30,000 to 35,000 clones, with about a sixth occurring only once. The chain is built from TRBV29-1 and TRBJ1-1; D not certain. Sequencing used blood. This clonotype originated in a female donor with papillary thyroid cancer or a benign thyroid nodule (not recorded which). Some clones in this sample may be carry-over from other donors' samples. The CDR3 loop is CSARERMGTEAFF. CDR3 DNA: TGCAGCGCCCGGGAGAGGATGGGAACTGAAGCTTTCTTT.